Here is one TCR beta chain with its context. The antigen is unknown. TCRdb's copy holds only in-frame clones and misses some; the assay was immunoSEQ multiplex PCR. The sample lists fewer than 70,000 clones; under 90% were seen once. The data were taken from a study of OX40 agonist ivuxolimab in advanced cancers. About the research overall: Administration of intravenous ivuxolimab to patients occurred every 2 weeks at 0.01 to 10 mg/kg. Dose-escalation patients suffered from hepatocellular carcinoma, melanoma, renal cell or head and neck cancer.

V dropped 0 bases and J dropped 6 bases, with 14 bases sitting between them. The CDR3 contains 16 residues. Looked up from germline, CDR1 is MDHEN and CDR2 is SYDVKM. General study results and limits: At 0.1 to 3.0 mg/kg and by week 6, clonal expansion occurred in CD4+ and CD8+ blood T cells. Expanded peripheral T-cell antigen specificity went undetermined.

Sequencing used CD4+ or CD8+ T cells sorted from blood, obtained in a trial of the OX40 agonist ivuxolimab. The V and J genes are TRBV28 and TRBJ2-2; possibly TRBD2 for D (6 bases). The receptor was derived from an adult with an advanced solid tumor such as melanoma, head and neck, liver or kidney cancer. DNA for the CDR3: TGTGCCAGCAGTTTATGGGCGATCGGGGGAGCCGGGGAGCTGTTTTTT. Amino acid sequence: CASSLWAIGGAGELFF. The full variable domain, with the rest looked up from reference TRBV28 and TRBJ2-2, is DVKVTQSSRYLVKRTGEKVFLECVQDMDHENMFWYRQDPGLGLRLIYFSYDVKMKEKGDIPEGYSVSREKKERFSLILESASTNQTSMYLCASSLWAIGGAGELFFGEGSRLTVL.